A single T cell receptor (beta chain) is shown here with its context. This CDR3 is 13 amino acids long. Germline-derived CDR1 and CDR2 are MNHEY and SVGAGI. The ends lost 7 bases at V and 4 bases at J; junction bases unmatched: 4. The source of the sample is a study of blood T cell repertoires in COVID-19. Whole-study context: Specimens from acute and convalescent COVID-19 originated in the United States, Italy and Spain. Sources were T cells, B-cell-depleted T cells, or PBMCs; the material itself was cDNA or gDNA.

Per the study methods: Amplification with reference gene primers provided the estimates of nucleated cell counts. Repertoires were generated with immunoSEQ multiplex PCR, while TCRdb's copy carries only in-frame clones and drops some. Clone size and V and J calls were adopted from that table, with D and trimming inferred from the DNA. This sample carries roughly 120,000 clones, roughly nine tenths of them seen once, and the ten largest clones take about 4%. The source of this sequence is a man in his forties or fifties with active COVID-19. Sequenced sample: peripheral blood. This rearrangement joins TRBV6-5 to TRBJ1-1; 9 nucleotides agree with TRBD1. Written as DNA, the CDR3 is TGTGCCAGCACCTTGACAGGGGGCACTGAAGCTTTCTTT. This translates into CASTLTGGTEAFF.